The 13 T cell receptor beta chains reported below all come from one sample, sequenced in a study of blood T cell repertoires in COVID-19 (dated by TCRdb to about 2020). The protocol used for the library was the immunoSEQ multiplex PCR assay. TCRdb obtained this table from immuneACCESS and retained in-frame rearrangements with V and J assigned. These tables miss some clones; where compared with another copy, unresolved V genes account for less than half of the shortfall, and the remainder is unexplained. The sample includes fewer than 300,000 clones, with approximately 90% observed a single time. The top ten clonotypes cover 0.95% to 1.2% of the sample. Material: PBMCs or T cells enriched from blood (not recorded which). All receptors derive from a woman aged 25-40 years who had recovered from COVID-19.

The rearrangement uses TRBV6-4 and TRBJ2-3, with a possible D match to TRBD2 (6 bases). Looked up from germline, CDR1 is MRHNA and CDR2 is SNTAGT. The germline V and J ends were trimmed by 2 bases and 4 bases, with 7 bases remaining between them. The CDR3 consists of 13 residues. This chain's CDR3 is CASSDRDSDTQYF. In nucleotides, the CDR3 is TGTGCCAGCAGTGACCGGGACTCAGATACGCAGTATTTT.

On this clone: Other DNA sequences of this sample code for an identical CDR3. The chain uses TRBV28 and TRBJ1-5, with D uncertain. V lost 3 bases, J lost 4 bases, and 4 bases lay in between. This CDR3 has 12 amino acids. Germline V gives CDR1 MDHEN, CDR2 SYDVKM. The CDR3 loop is CASSLLNQPQHF. The CDR3, as DNA: TGTGCCAGCAGTTTGCTAAATCAGCCCCAGCATTTT.

Here the CDR3 DNA reads TGTGCCAGCAGTGAGCCGCGGGAGCTAATCAATGAGCAGTTCTTC. It specifies CASSEPRELINEQFF. The rearrangement uses TRBV2 and TRBJ2-1; 7 bases fit TRBD2. Germline assignment: CDR1 SNHLY and CDR2 FYNNEI. Trimming cost V 3 bases and J 6 bases; bases outside gene matches: 8. The CDR3 runs to 15 residues.

The gene calls are TRBV27 and TRBJ2-5; possibly TRBD1 for D (6 bases). The ends were cut back, 2 bases at V and 0 bases at J, with 10 bases in the middle. Germline V gene data show CDR1 as MNHEY and CDR2 as SMNVEV (reference sequence). The CDR3 covers 15 residues. The CDR3 loop is CASSLKWTDQETQYF. The CDR3 nucleotides read TGTGCCAGCAGTTTAAAGTGGACAGACCAAGAGACCCAGTACTTC.

The chain links TRBV14 to TRBJ2-1; 8 nucleotides agree with TRBD2. The CDR3 totals 18 residues. CDR1 and CDR2 from the germline V gene are SGHDN and FVKESK. V gave up 3 bases and J gave up 1 base; unmatched junction bases: 11. The CDR3 sequence is CASSQPSGPLGSYNEQFF. The CDR3 DNA reads TGTGCCAGCAGCCAGCCTAGCGGGCCTTTAGGGTCCTACAATGAGCAGTTCTTC.

The genes are TRBV5-4 and TRBJ2-3; 7 nucleotides match TRBD2. J gave up 4 bases and V 2 bases, and 7 bases lay outside the gene matches. The germline V gene encodes CDR1 SGHNT and CDR2 YYREEE (reference sequence). This CDR3 spans 15 amino acids. The CDR3 loop reads CASSFGGSRSDTQYF. The CDR3, as DNA: TGTGCCAGCAGCTTTGGCGGGAGTAGATCAGATACGCAGTATTTT.

This clone was seen only once. This chain links TRBV9 with TRBJ2-1; the D gene is possibly TRBD1 (5 bases). The CDR3 runs to 14 residues. V was trimmed by 3 bases and J by 3 bases, leaving 10 bases between them. In germline, CDR1 is SGDLS, CDR2 YYNGEE. The CDR3 spells CASSEGLVYNEQFF. The CDR3 DNA follows: TGTGCCAGCAGCGAGGGGCTAGTCTACAATGAGCAGTTCTTC.

The V and J genes are TRBV28 and TRBJ2-3; D might be TRBD1 (7 bases). Trimming left V 6 bases short and J 2 bases short, with 12 bases between. The germline V gene encodes CDR1 MDHEN and CDR2 SYDVKM. CDR3 size: 14 residues. This chain's CDR3 is CASRQGGPTDTQYF. In DNA, the CDR3 is TGTGCCAGCAGGCAGGGGGGACCCACAGATACGCAGTATTTT.

The chain has TRBV9 and TRBJ2-2, with D perhaps matching TRBD1 (6 bases). This CDR3 has 16 residues. The germline V gene has CDR1 SGDLS and CDR2 YYNGEE. V dropped 1 base and J dropped 9 bases, with 19 bases sitting between them. CDR3 protein: CASSVTHTGFSRELFF. The DNA of the CDR3 is TGTGCCAGCAGCGTAACTCATACAGGGTTTTCGAGGGAGCTGTTTTTT.

This chain uses TRBV7-9 with TRBJ2-7; 7 bases map to TRBD1. Germline lookup yields CDR1 SEHNR and CDR2 FQNEAQ (reference sequence). The CDR3 covers 14 residues. V shed 5 bases, J shed 5 bases, and the junction held 9 bases outside the gene matches. CDR3 DNA: TGTGCCAGCAGCAACAGGGGAGTTAGGAACGAGCAGTACTTC. Protein sequence: CASSNRGVRNEQYF.

The gene calls are TRBV28 and TRBJ2-2, with 8 bases that match TRBD2. The CDR3 spans 12 residues. Germline-derived CDR1 and CDR2 are MDHEN and SYDVKM. V shed 8 bases, J shed 7 bases, and the junction held 3 bases outside the gene matches. CDR3 sequence: CASPSGGGELFF. The DNA for the CDR3 is TGTGCCAGCCCAAGCGGGGGCGGGGAGCTGTTTTTT.

This sequence joins TRBV5-1 and TRBJ2-1, with 7 bases aligning to TRBD1. The CDR3 contains 17 residues. The trim removed 1 base at V and 4 bases at J, leaving 11 bases unmatched. Germline V gene sequence: CDR1 SGHRS, CDR2 YFSETQ. DNA of the CDR3: TGCGCCAGCAGCTTGTTCCCCCCGCAGACAGGGTACAATGAGCAGTTCTTC. Translated, it gives CASSLFPPQTGYNEQFF.

V gene TRBV5-1 combines with J gene TRBJ2-7, with 11 bases identical to TRBD1. Germline loops: CDR1 SGHRS, CDR2 YFSETQ. With 7 bases clipped from V and 3 bases from J, the junction kept 6 bases outside the gene matches. This CDR3 spans 14 amino acids. CDR3 loop: CASGPGTGGYEQYF. DNA for the CDR3: TGCGCCAGCGGACCCGGGACAGGGGGCTACGAGCAGTACTTC.